This T cell receptor (beta chain) was profiled in a study of blood T cell repertoires in COVID-19. Assay: immunoSEQ multiplex PCR; the TCRdb copy retains only in-frame clones and omits some. The profile covers roughly 68,000 clones, with 65% to 90% appearing a single time and about 15% taken by the ten largest. V lost 3 bases, J lost 4 bases, and 10 bases lay in between. Germline assignment: CDR1 SGDLS and CDR2 YYNGEE. The CDR3 length is 14 residues. The TCR was taken from a man older than 75 with active COVID-19. This sequence joins TRBV9 and TRBJ2-2, with D possibly being TRBD1 (5 bases). What was sequenced was peripheral blood. CDR3 amino acids: CASSAPGITGELFF. In nucleotides, the CDR3 is TGTGCCAGCAGCGCCCCAGGGATCACCGGGGAGCTGTTTTTT.